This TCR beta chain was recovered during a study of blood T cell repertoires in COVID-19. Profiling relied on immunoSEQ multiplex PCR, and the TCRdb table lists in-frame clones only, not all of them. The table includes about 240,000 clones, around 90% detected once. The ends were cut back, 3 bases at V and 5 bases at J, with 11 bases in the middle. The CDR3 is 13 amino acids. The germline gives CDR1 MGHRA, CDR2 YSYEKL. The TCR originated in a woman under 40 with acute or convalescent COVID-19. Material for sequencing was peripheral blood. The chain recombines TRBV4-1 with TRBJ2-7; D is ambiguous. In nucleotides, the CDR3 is TGCGCCAGCAGCCACCCTAACGTGAACGAGCAGTACTTC. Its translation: CASSHPNVNEQYF.